The 23 T cell receptor beta chains below come from one sample, sequenced in a study of CD8 T cells in ankylosing spondylitis. Regarding the study as a whole: A motif of eight or nine highly homologous TCR beta variants was seen as apparently characteristic of ankylosing spondylitis blood.

TCRdb used MiXCR to reprocess the 5' RACE reads, holding one entry per CDR3 protein. The sample holds about 420,000 distinct CDR3 sequences, 20% to 25% seen once. Their specific antigens are unknown. The sample comprised blood, either unsorted or a sorted T cell fraction (not recorded which). These receptors were obtained from a male donor with ankylosing spondylitis.

The table lists this clonotype with a few counts. V gene TRBV18 combines with J gene TRBJ2-1, with 8 nucleotides matching TRBD2. CDR1 and CDR2 from the germline V gene are KGHSH and LQKENI. The CDR3 has 15 residues. After removal of 0 bases from V and 5 bases from J, the junction contained 3 bases not matched to a gene. The CDR3 sequence is CASSPPTSGDNEQFF. The CDR3 DNA reads as TGTGCCAGCTCACCACCCACTAGCGGAGACAATGAGCAGTTCTTC. The full variable domain, in which reference TRBV18 and TRBJ2-1 provide the parts outside the CDR3, is NAGVMQNPRHLVRRRGQEARLRCSPMKGHSHVYWYRQLPEEGLKFMVYLQKENIIDESGMPKERFSAEFPKEGPSILRIQQVVRGDSAAYFCASSPPTSGDNEQFFGPGTRLTVL.

This clonotype occurred a few times. The chain uses TRBV12-3 or TRBV12-4 and TRBJ2-1; possible D gene TRBD1, 5 bases. The CDR3 is 14 residues long. Trimming cost V 1 base and J 7 bases, with 11 bases left between them. CDR3 in amino acids: CASSLVGRHNEQFF. The CDR3 DNA follows: TGTGCCAGCAGTTTAGTGGGGCGTCATAATGAGCAGTTCTTC.

This chain links TRBV20-1 with TRBJ2-3; perhaps TRBD2 as D (5 bases). Deletions cut 3 bases from V and 1 base from J, with 14 bases between. Germline lookup yields CDR1 DFQATT and CDR2 SNEGSKA (reference sequence). The CDR3 totals 15 residues. CDR3 in amino acids: CSASRGSAGTDTQYF. The CDR3 DNA sequence: TGCAGTGCTAGCCGCGGATCAGCGGGCACAGATACGCAGTATTTT.

This sequence joins TRBV7-3 and TRBJ2-7; D is unresolved. Trimming shortened V by 5 bases and J by 7 bases, and 15 bases separated the two germline ends. Germline values: CDR1 SGHTA, CDR2 FQGTGA. CDR3 size: 13 residues. The CDR3, as DNA: TGTGCCAGCAGCCCCGGTATCGGCCGGGAGCAGTACTTC. Its protein product is CASSPGIGREQYF.

The chain links TRBV3-1 to TRBJ1-3; no definite D call. The V end lost 3 bases, the J end lost 8 bases, and 17 bases lay between the germline ends. The CDR3 contains 15 residues. The V gene's germline CDR1 is LGHDT and CDR2 YNNKEL (reference sequence). The CDR3 loop is CASSQTTGSGDTIYF. Here the CDR3 DNA reads TGTGCCAGCAGCCAGACGACCGGTTCCGGTGACACCATATATTTT.

The chain links TRBV5-1 to TRBJ2-7; a possible D gene is TRBD1 (5 bases). Trimming removed 6 bases at V and 5 bases at J, with 18 bases between. The CDR3 is 14 amino acids. CDR1 and CDR2 from the germline V gene are SGHRS and YFSETQ. CDR3 sequence: CASKTVGWAHEQYF. CDR3 in DNA: TGCGCCAGCAAGACAGTGGGCTGGGCTCACGAGCAGTACTTC.

This clonotype has just a few counts. The gene calls are TRBV20-1 and TRBJ1-6; D gene unclear. Trimming stripped 6 bases from V and 0 bases from J, with 6 bases between. The CDR3 extends over 13 amino acids. CDR1 is DFQATT, CDR2 SNEGSKA, per germline (reference sequence). For the CDR3, the DNA is TGCAGTGCCCTGGGCTCCTATAATTCACCCCTCCACTTT. Translating gives CSALGSYNSPLHF.

J is TRBJ2-3 and V is TRBV7-3; TRBD2 aligns across 12 bases. After removal of 5 bases from V and 2 bases from J, the junction contained 5 bases not matched to a gene. Germline values: CDR1 SGHTA, CDR2 FQGTGA. There are 16 residues in the CDR3. CDR3 sequence (DNA): TGTGCCAGCAGCCCGCGACTAGCGGGGGTCACAGATACGCAGTATTTT. Protein: CASSPRLAGVTDTQYF.

J is TRBJ2-2 and V is TRBV9, with D uncertain. The germline V gene has CDR1 SGDLS and CDR2 YYNGEE. The CDR3 contains 15 residues. Trimming stripped 0 bases from V and 2 bases from J, with 8 bases between. In nucleotides, the CDR3 is TGTGCCAGCAGCGTAGAGGGCAGTAACACCGGGGAGCTGTTTTTT. It specifies CASSVEGSNTGELFF.

The rearrangement joins TRBV6-1 to TRBJ2-1; 11 bases fit TRBD1. Trimming took 2 bases from V and 7 from J; bases not matched to a gene: 1. Germline V lookup: CDR1 MNHNS, CDR2 SASEGT. This CDR3 region has 14 residues. The CDR3 loop is CASSERDRGNEQFF. CDR3 DNA sequence: TGTGCCAGCAGTGAAAGGGACAGGGGGAATGAGCAGTTCTTC.

This chain connects TRBV29-1 to TRBJ2-1; 9 bases are a match to TRBD2. V was pared by 3 bases and J by 7 bases, with 10 bases of the junction left unmatched. Germline V CDR1 and CDR2: SQVTM, ANQGSEA. This CDR3 is built from 15 residues. The CDR3 DNA reads as TGCAGCGTTGATAGTCTAGCGGGAAGACTTAATGAGCAGTTCTTC. Translating it yields CSVDSLAGRLNEQFF.

The table lists this clonotype with many counts. The rearrangement joins TRBV6-2 or TRBV6-3 to TRBJ2-1; TRBD2 matches 11 bases. The CDR3 has 16 amino acids. J gave up 10 bases and V 2 bases, and 10 bases lay outside the gene matches. The germline V gene has CDR1 MNHEY and CDR2 SVGEGT. Written as DNA, the CDR3 is TGTGCCAGCAGTTACCCTCCGGGACTAGCGGCACGAGAGCAGTTCTTC. Protein product: CASSYPPGLAAREQFF.

This sequence joins TRBV9 and TRBJ2-1; tentatively, D is TRBD1 (6 bases). This CDR3 is 17 amino acids long. Trimming took off 0 bases at V and 6 bases at J, with 19 bases between the two ends. Germline V gene lookup returns CDR1 SGDLS and CDR2 YYNGEE. CDR3 in amino acids: CASSVAPWGQPFNEQFF. The CDR3 DNA sequence: TGTGCCAGCAGCGTAGCTCCCTGGGGGCAGCCTTTCAATGAGCAGTTCTTC.

The V call is TRBV27, the J call TRBJ2-1; 10 bases are shared with TRBD2. Losses at the gene ends were 3 bases for V and 5 bases for J; bases not matched to a gene: 7. The germline CDR1 and CDR2 sequences are MNHEY and SMNVEV (reference sequence). The CDR3 length is 16 residues. The CDR3 loop reads CASSFLGLAPHNEQFF. CDR3 coding DNA: TGTGCCAGCAGTTTTTTGGGACTAGCGCCCCACAATGAGCAGTTCTTC.

CDR3 amino acids: CASSAEGQRNWGETQYF. CDR3 bases: TGTGCCAGCAGCGCAGAGGGACAGCGAAACTGGGGAGAGACCCAGTACTTC. The genes are TRBV9 and TRBJ2-5, with 7 bases aligning to TRBD1. The germline V gene encodes CDR1 SGDLS and CDR2 YYNGEE. The CDR3 loop spans 17 amino acids. Trimming at V came to 3 bases and at J to 4 bases, leaving 15 bases not matched to a gene.

This sequence joins TRBV12-3 or TRBV12-4 and TRBJ2-1, with D tentatively TRBD2 (6 bases). V was clipped by 4 bases and J by 6 bases, with 22 bases between them. The CDR3 covers 17 residues. In DNA form, the CDR3 reads TGTGCCAGCAGTTGGGGGGTTCAAGACAATCCCCCCAATGAGCAGTTCTTC. Its translation: CASSWGVQDNPPNEQFF.

The genes are TRBV28 and TRBJ2-3; 8 nucleotides agree with TRBD2. V shed 0 bases and J 0 bases; nucleotides not matched to a gene: 5. This CDR3 is built from 17 residues. CDR1 is MDHEN and CDR2 is SYDVKM in the germline V gene. The CDR3, as DNA: TGTGCCAGCAGTTTATGGGCAGCTAGCGGGAGCACAGATACGCAGTATTTT. This sequence encodes CASSLWAASGSTDTQYF.

This clonotype was observed a few times. The gene calls are TRBV6-6 and TRBJ2-5; the D is unclear. The length of the CDR3 is 11 residues. V was shortened by 5 bases and J by 5 bases, with 6 bases between the two germline ends. Germline CDR1 reads MNHNY; CDR2 reads SVGAGI (reference sequence). The CDR3 bases are TGTGCCAGCAGTAATAGGGAGACCCAGTACTTC. This sequence encodes CASSNRETQYF.

In this sample, this clonotype turned up a few times. The V and J genes are TRBV5-1 and TRBJ2-7; tentative D call: TRBD1 (5 bases). The V gene's germline CDR1 is SGHRS and CDR2 YFSETQ. V shed 0 bases and J shed 6 bases, with 16 bases lying between them. This CDR3 region has 15 residues. For the CDR3, the DNA is TGCGCCAGCAGCTTGGGAGCGCAGGGAAGAGCCGAGCAGTACTTC. Translated, it gives CASSLGAQGRAEQYF.

The gene calls are TRBV20-1 and TRBJ2-3; 12 bases are shared with TRBD2. From germline, CDR1 is DFQATT and CDR2 SNEGSKA (reference sequence). The trim removed 3 bases at V and 6 bases at J, leaving 10 bases unmatched. There are 16 residues in the CDR3. The CDR3 DNA is TGCAGTGCTAGCGCTGGACTAGCGGGGTCGAGTGATACGCAGTATTTT. It is translated as CSASAGLAGSSDTQYF.

The rearrangement links TRBV3-1 to TRBJ2-7; 8 nucleotides match TRBD2. The ends lost 3 bases at V and 3 bases at J; junction bases unmatched: 7. The germline CDR1 and CDR2 sequences are LGHDT and YNNKEL (reference sequence). This CDR3 has 15 amino acids. The CDR3 coding sequence is TGTGCCAGCAGCCAGACGACTAGCGCTAGCTACGAGCAGTACTTC. Translated, it gives CASSQTTSASYEQYF.

The chain uses TRBV25-1 and TRBJ1-2, with D uncertain. CDR3 length equals 14 residues. The germline V gene has CDR1 MGHDK and CDR2 SYGVNS. Trimming removed 3 bases at V and 4 bases at J, with 12 bases between. In DNA form, the CDR3 reads TGTGCCAGCAGTGATACTCCGGACCCCTATGGCTACACCTTC. Its protein product is CASSDTPDPYGYTF.

The chain couples TRBV18 to TRBJ2-5; unclear D gene. V was pared by 7 bases and J by 1 base, with 13 bases between. Germline CDR1 KGHSH, CDR2 LQKENI. The CDR3 sequence is 14 residues long. CDR3 DNA sequence: TGTGCCAGCTTCCCGAGTACTACCCAAGAGACCCAGTACTTC. Translation gives CASFPSTTQETQYF.